The clone carrying this T cell receptor (beta chain) was observed a few times. The sample belongs to a study of patients and donors after allogeneic stem cell transplantation. This CDR3 is built from 14 residues. The V gene's germline CDR1 is SGDLS and CDR2 YYNGEE. With 0 bases removed from V and 1 base from J, the gap between germline ends came to 7 bases. TCRdb re-analysed the RT-PCR reads in MiXCR, keeping a single row per CDR3 protein. The table has roughly 140,000 distinct CDR3 sequences, about two fifths seen once; the top ten hold about 50%. The sequence was obtained from a human donor who was either an allogeneic HSCT recipient or a stem cell or donor lymphocyte infusion donor (not recorded which). It is not recorded whose cells these are; they may come from a transplant donor. The source material was blood, either unsorted or a sorted T cell fraction (not recorded which). The gene calls are TRBV9 and TRBJ1-1; D remains ambiguous. The CDR3 spells CASSVDGENTEAFF. Here the CDR3 DNA reads TGTGCCAGCAGCGTAGACGGGGAGAACACTGAAGCTTTCTTT.